The rows below give T cell receptor beta chains drawn from one sample of a study of tumor-infiltrating lymphocytes in primary liver carcinoma. Using its own MiXCR run on the multiplex PCR reads, TCRdb lists one record per CDR3 protein. The sample includes 65,000 to 80,000 distinct CDR3 sequences, roughly 69% seen only once; the top ten take 28%. The sequenced sample was liver tumor tissue from sampling region 4. The receptors derive from a man in his forties with primary liver carcinoma and hepatitis B virus infection. CDR3s include the opening cysteine and the closing phenylalanine or tryptophan. A D gene is named only where the DNA matches it firmly. Clone size is stated in some rows and not others, as once, few, many or a class when expanded.

D	V	size	J	DNA	CDR3
-	TRBV6-5	many	TRBJ1-6	TGTGCCAGCAGTCCCACACATGGGACATTTTATAATTCACCCCTCCACTTT	CASSPTHGTFYNSPLHF
-	TRBV5-6	-	TRBJ2-1	TGTGCCAGCAACTTGATCAGTGGCAACCACAATGAGCAGTTCTTC	CASNLISGNHNEQFF
-	TRBV29-1	-	TRBJ2-1	TGCAACATTGGAAAGGAGCAGTTCTTC	CNIGKEQFF
TRBD2	TRBV20-1	many	TRBJ2-5	TGCAGTGCTAGACAGGCAGCGGGAGAAGAGACCCAGTACTTC	CSARQAAGEETQYF
TRBD2	TRBV11-2	-	TRBJ2-5	TGTGCCAGCAGGGGTACTAGCGGGCGCCTTAGGGGGACCCAGTACTTC	CASRGTSGRLRGTQYF
-	TRBV11-2	-	TRBJ2-3	TGTGCCGGAGTGGCACGGGAGCCCGTAGATAGGCGGTATTTT	CAGVAREPVDRRYF
-	TRBV29-1	-	TRBJ2-3	TGTAGCGTCAGCCCGCTATCGGCTGAATTCACAGATACGCAGTATTTT	CSVSPLSAEFTDTQYF
-	TRBV11-2	-	TRBJ2-1	TGTGCCAGCATCTTACTGGGGTACAATAAGCAGTTCTTC	CASILLGYNKQFF
TRBD2	TRBV29-1	-	TRBJ2-1	TGCAGCGTTGCTAGCGGCTACGATGAGCAGATCTTC	CSVASGYDEQIF
TRBD1	TRBV6-5	-	TRBJ2-6	TGTACCAGCATTCTTTGGACAGGGATGAAAGCTGGGGCCAACGTCCTGACCTTC	CTSILWTGMKAGANVLTF
TRBD2	TRBV10-3	-	TRBJ2-7	TGTCCCATCAGTGGACTAGCGTCGGACGAGCAGTACTTC	CPISGLASDEQYF
TRBD1	TRBV4-1	many	TRBJ2-5	TGCGCCAGCAGCCGACTCCCACCAGGGGGCCGTGAGACCCAGTACTTC	CASSRLPPGGRETQYF
TRBD2	TRBV11-2	-	TRBJ2-5	TGTGTCAGCAGCGACCCGGGGACTAGCGGGTCCGAGACCCAGTACTTC	CVSSDPGTSGSETQYF
-	TRBV7-9	many	TRBJ2-1	TGTGCCAGCAGCTATCCTGACTCCTTAGAGCAGTTCTTC	CASSYPDSLEQFF
TRBD2	TRBV28	-	TRBJ2-1	TGTGCCAGCAGTCGGGGACTAGCGGGAACCAGTAATGAGCAGTTCTTC	CASSRGLAGTSNEQFF
-	TRBV11-2	-	TRBJ2-7	TGTGCCAGCAGCTATTTACAGGGTTACGAGCAGTACTTC	CASSYLQGYEQYF
TRBD2	TRBV12-3/TRBV12-4	-	TRBJ2-1	TGTGTCGGCAGGCCTTACCCGGGACTAGCCGATAATGAGCAGTTCTTC	CVGRPYPGLADNEQFF
TRBD1	TRBV11-2	-	TRBJ2-2	TGTACAAGCAACTGGGGACAGGGGTTGAACACCGGGGAGCTGTTTTTT	CTSNWGQGLNTGELFF
TRBD1	TRBV6-5	-	TRBJ1-1	TGCGCCAGCAGTTCAACAGGGGAGAACACTGAAGCTTTCTTT	CASSSTGENTEAFF
-	TRBV6-1	-	TRBJ2-2	TGTGCCAGCAGTGAATCAGGGGAGACCGGGGTGCTGTTTTTT	CASSESGETGVLFF
TRBD2	TRBV30	many	TRBJ2-1	TGTGCCTGGACCCGTAGCGGGAGGGGTCAGGGTGAGCAGTTCTTC	CAWTRSGRGQGEQFF
TRBD1	TRBV28	-	TRBJ2-7	TGTGCCAGCAGTTTATGGCAGACAGGGGACGGCGAGCAGTACTTC	CASSLWQTGDGEQYF
TRBD1	TRBV6-6	-	TRBJ2-2	TGTGCCAGCAGATACTCACGGGACAGGGGGCTGAGCACCGGGGAGCTGTTATTT	CASRYSRDRGLSTGELLF
-	TRBV11-3	medium-sized	TRBJ2-1	TGTGCCAGCAGCTTTACTGGGGGGAATGAGCAGTTCTTC	CASSFTGGNEQFF
TRBD2	TRBV6-6	-	TRBJ2-1	TGTGCTTCCCGAGGGACTAGCGTGAACAATGAGCAGTTCTTC	CASRGTSVNNEQFF
TRBD1	TRBV5-1	-	TRBJ1-3	TGCGCCAGCAACTTGGGACAGTTCTCCTCTGGAAACACCATATATTTT	CASNLGQFSSGNTIYF
-	TRBV11-2	-	TRBJ2-1	TGTGCCACCAGCTTTAATGATGCCTATGAGCTGTTCTTC	CATSFNDAYELFF
TRBD2	TRBV11-2	-	TRBJ2-1	TGTGCCAGGAGTTACTATTCGACTAGCGGGAGGGAAGGCGGGTTCTTC	CARSYYSTSGREGGFF
TRBD1	TRBV6-5	-	TRBJ2-7	TGTGTCAGCAGTCCATCCCGGGACAGGTTAGAGCAGTACTTC	CVSSPSRDRLEQYF
TRBD2	TRBV11-2	-	TRBJ2-3	TGTGCCAGCAGCATAGAGGGACTAGTATGGACAGATACGCAGTATTTT	CASSIEGLVWTDTQYF
-	TRBV5-4	-	TRBJ2-2	TGTGCCAGCAGCAGAGCAACGGGGCCCACCCGGGAGCTGTTTTTT	CASSRATGPTRELFF
TRBD2	TRBV28	-	TRBJ2-1	TGTGCCAGCAGTTTACCGCGACAGGCCCTACCCGGGACTAGGAGCCCCTATAATGAGCAGTTCTTC	CASSLPRQALPGTRSPYNEQFF
TRBD1	TRBV12-3/TRBV12-4	once	TRBJ2-7	TGTACCAGCGGAATGACAGGGGGCGACGAGCGGTACTTC	CTSGMTGGDERYF
-	TRBV10-1	-	TRBJ2-2	TGCGCCAGCAGTGAAATCGAGACCGGGGAGCAGTTTTTT	CASSEIETGEQFF
-	TRBV2	-	TRBJ2-2	TGTGCCAGCAGTGCGGGAACTCACACCGGGAAGCTGTTTTTT	CASSAGTHTGKLFF
-	TRBV5-4	-	TRBJ2-6	TGTGCCAGCAGCAGGAACAACTCTGGGGCCAATGTCCTGACTTTC	CASSRNNSGANVLTF
TRBD2	TRBV6-2/TRBV6-3	once	TRBJ2-7	TGTGCCAGCAGTTATGATTTCCGGCGGGGGATGTACTACGAGCAGTACTTC	CASSYDFRRGMYYEQYF
-	TRBV7-3	-	TRBJ2-3	TGTGCCAGCAGCCCCGGACACGACACAGATACGCAGTATTTT	CASSPGHDTDTQYF
TRBD1	TRBV19	once	TRBJ2-4	TGTGCCAGTAGTCCCACCGGGACAGGGAGCATTCAGTACTTC	CASSPTGTGSIQYF
-	TRBV11-2	-	TRBJ2-2	TGTTCCACGGGGCAGGGGAACACCAGGGAGCTGTTTTTT	CSTGQGNTRELFF
-	TRBV4-2	-	TRBJ1-5	TGTGCCAGCAGCCAAGATGGGGGGCGGGGGGGGCAGCCCCAGCATTTT	CASSQDGGRGGQPQHF
-	TRBV25-1	-	TRBJ2-1	TGTGCCAGCAGTAAGGAGTTTGAGGCACATGGGCAGTTCTTC	CASSKEFEAHGQFF
-	TRBV10-3	-	TRBJ2-7	TGTGCCACGTCGATTAGCGTGGGCCTGGACGAGCAGCACTTC	CATSISVGLDEQHF
-	TRBV6-5	-	TRBJ2-3	TGTGCCAACAGTTCCCATTTACAGGATGTGACAGATACGCAGTATTTT	CANSSHLQDVTDTQYF
-	TRBV2	few	TRBJ2-3	TGTGCCAGCAGTGCGGACAGCACCACAGATACGCAGTATTTT	CASSADSTTDTQYF
TRBD2	TRBV4-1	-	TRBJ2-7	TGCGCCAGCAGCCTTGGGATTAGCGGGAGTTACAAGCAGTACTTC	CASSLGISGSYKQYF
-	TRBV6-1	-	TRBJ2-1	TGTGCCAGCAGTGCCCTCTCCACCGGGGGAAGCGATGAGCAGTTCTTC	CASSALSTGGSDEQFF
-	TRBV4-1	-	TRBJ1-1	TGCTCCAGCAGCCAACTTTTTAACGGGGACACTGAAGCTTTCTTT	CSSSQLFNGDTEAFF
-	TRBV11-2	-	TRBJ2-7	TGTGCCAACACCATAACTGACACCGCCTACGAGCAGTACTTC	CANTITDTAYEQYF
TRBD2	TRBV6-5	-	TRBJ2-7	TGTGCCAGCAGACACGCGGAGAGAGCGGGAGGTGGGTACGAGCAGTACTTC	CASRHAERAGGGYEQYF